Reported below is one TCR beta chain. Its cognate antigen has yet to be identified. No much larger clone exists at a distance of one base, and base qualities are not known. At the junction V is shortened by 6 bases and J by 3 bases; bases outside the gene matches: 4. Measured from the cysteine to the phenylalanine, the CDR3 is 13 residues long. Just CDR3 DNA is preserved here, 39 bases in frame from base 1. Looking up the germline V gene (reference sequence) yields CDR1 SEHNR and CDR2 FQNEAQ. The meaning of the sample's time point label: after dendritic cell vaccination, including at tumor progression/relapse. To be selected, patients needed enough residual fresh-frozen tumor tissue and more than two years of available survival data. An isocitrate dehydrogenase mutation was not carried by any of the glioblastoma patients, although molecular status was otherwise variable. PBMC were collected before vaccination, two weeks after the third vaccination, and at tumor progression if tumor progression occurred. The Qiagen DNeasy Blood extraction Kit was used for extraction of genomic DNA.

TCRB CDR3 regions were amplified from about 2 ug genomic DNA, or all available DNA if less, using the immunoSEQ assay. The multiplex PCR employed 60 forward primers targeting TCR V beta segments and 13 reverse primers targeting J beta segments. To estimate the number of reads per starting template, synthetic control templates were added to each sample at limiting dilution. Reads of 87 bp were generated by sequencing on the Illumina HiSeq System. As for how the authors treated the data: PCR and sequencing errors were removed by merging closely related sequences with a nearest neighbor algorithm. TCR overlap was measured as the percentage of unique tumor TCR beta sequences that were also present in the peripheral blood of the same patient. The source is immuneACCESS, and TCRdb retained only in-frame sequences with V and J called. Part of the clones is not carried over; for the studies checked, unresolved V genes explain less than half of this, and the remainder is unexplained. From that table come the V and J calls and clone size; the DNA was used to work out D and trimming. The sample contains approximately 110,000 clones, 85% to 90% of them found a single time. The top ten clonotypes cover 2.7% of the sample.

The entry originates in a study of glioma-infiltrating T cells after dendritic cell vaccination (dated by TCRdb to 2016 to 2017). For the study in its entirety: A cohort of 15 glioblastoma patients from Phase I and II dendritic cell vaccination trials was included, of whom 9 were newly diagnosed and 6 had recurrent disease. Patients received autologous tumor lysate-pulsed dendritic cell vaccination between about 2002 and 2012. The vaccine was prepared from monocyte-derived dendritic cells that were cultured for seven to eight days with IL-4 and GM-CSF and then pulsed overnight with autologous tumor lysate. Patients received three intradermal dendritic cell vaccine injections at biweekly intervals in the arm below the axilla. Deep sequencing of TCR beta CDR3 regions was used to quantify tumor-infiltrating lymphocyte content and compare tumor and blood repertoires in dendritic cell-vaccinated glioblastoma patients. TCR sequencing metrics, including TIL content and tumor-blood repertoire overlap, were correlated with survival after dendritic cell vaccination. The research as a whole found: TCR clonality showed no direct relationship with survival, which suggests that a diverse polyclonal response may matter. The cohort was small and heterogeneous, with few patients having full blood and tumor sets and even fewer initial-recurrent tumor pairs. The three-group TCR overlap response model was characterized as speculative, and prospective validation of the model was stated to be required. Higher estimated pretreatment TIL content predicted longer time to progression and overall survival after dendritic cell vaccination.

The sequence was collected from a human donor with glioblastoma. Source: blood, taken after dendritic cell vaccination. The sequence links TRBV7-9 to TRBJ1-1; 7 nucleotides in the junction match TRBD1. The base sequence is TGTGCCAGCAGTTACGGACAGGACACTGAAGCTTTCTTT. This encodes CASSYGQDTEAFF.